Following are 16 T cell receptor beta chains from one sample sequenced in a study of vaccination and CD4 T cells after COVID-19. Treatment of the sample: roughly 11-day PBMC culture with coronavirus spike peptide pools or control peptides (ViraFEST assay). The Oncomine TCR Beta short-read assay was applied to DNA of cultured CD4+ T cells. TCRdb fed the PCR reads into MiXCR, producing one record per CDR3 protein. Of around 13,000 distinct CDR3 sequences in the sample, about 60% are singletons; the top ten hold roughly 12%. No antigen has been assigned to these receptors. The material sequenced was CD4+ T cells from blood, cultured in vitro. The receptors were gathered from a human donor who had recovered from COVID-19.

There are a few counts of this clonotype. J is TRBJ2-3 and V is TRBV5-8; 9 bases are a match to TRBD1. Germline V lookup: CDR1 SGHTS, CDR2 YDEGEE. The CDR3 has 15 residues. J gave up 6 bases and V 6 bases, and 11 bases lay outside the gene matches. The CDR3 DNA reads as TGTGCCAGCATCCCCGGGACAGGGCTAATGGATACGCAGTATTTT. Its translation is CASIPGTGLMDTQYF.

The chain joins TRBV6-1 to TRBJ1-2; D perhaps matches TRBD1 (5 bases). Trimming took 6 bases from V and 8 from J, leaving 22 bases between them. CDR1 and CDR2 from the germline V gene are MNHNS and SASEGT. This CDR3 is built from 15 residues. The CDR3 is CASSTGTGGSWGYTF. CDR3 bases: TGTGCCAGCAGCACCGGGACCGGAGGGTCTTGGGGCTACACCTTC.

This clonotype has only a few counts. J is TRBJ1-2 and V is TRBV27, with no clear D. Trimming pared 3 bases from V and 2 bases from J, leaving 7 bases between. This CDR3 comprises 13 residues. From germline, CDR1 is MNHEY and CDR2 SMNVEV (reference sequence). The CDR3 DNA is TGTGCCAGCAGTTTGGCCAAAAACTATGGCTACACCTTC. It is translated as CASSLAKNYGYTF.

This sequence joins TRBV21-1 and TRBJ2-6. TRBV21-1 is shown as a pseudogene. This CDR3 is 16 amino acids long. The CDR3 region is CASSKSDSSGANVLTF. CDR3 nucleotides: TGTGCCAGCAGCAAAAGTGATAGCTCTGGGGCCAACGTCCTGACTTTC.

The chain has TRBV20-1 and TRBJ2-5; D perhaps matches TRBD1 (6 bases). Deletions cut 6 bases from V and 5 bases from J, with 19 bases between. This CDR3 region has 14 residues. Germline lookup yields CDR1 DFQATT and CDR2 SNEGSKA (reference sequence). The CDR3 DNA sequence: TGCAGTGCGCAGAGACAGGCGTTTGGGGAGACCCAGTACTTC. It translates to CSAQRQAFGETQYF.

In this sample, this clonotype is medium-sized. This chain uses TRBV7-2 with TRBJ1-2; D is unclear. The CDR3 sequence is 14 residues long. Germline values: CDR1 SGHTA, CDR2 FQGNSA. V was shortened by 7 bases and J by 4 bases, with 16 bases between the two germline ends. The CDR3 region has the DNA TGTGCCAGCACTAATAAGCGGGGAGGCTATGGCTACACCTTC. Translated, it gives CASTNKRGGYGYTF.

This clonotype was counted between two and nine times. The chain is built from TRBV19 and TRBJ1-2; TRBD1 agrees at 8 bases. This CDR3 is 13 amino acids long. Germline V gene lookup returns CDR1 LNHDA and CDR2 SQIVND (reference sequence). The trim removed 5 bases at V and 6 bases at J, leaving 5 bases unmatched. For the CDR3, the DNA is TGTGCCAGTAGTTCAGACAGGGGAGATGGCTACACCTTC. Translating it yields CASSSDRGDGYTF. Full variable domain (rest looked up from reference TRBV19 and TRBJ1-2): DGGITQSPKYLFRKEGQNVTLSCEQNLNHDAMYWYRQDPGQGLRLIYYSQIVNDFQKGDIAEGYSVSREKKESFPLTVTSAQKNPTAFYLCASSSDRGDGYTFGSGTRLTVV.

V gene TRBV2 combines with J gene TRBJ2-7; 10 bases align to TRBD2. The V gene's germline CDR1 is SNHLY and CDR2 FYNNEI. J gave up 4 bases and V 4 bases, and 4 bases lay outside the gene matches. The CDR3 is made up of 14 amino acids. CDR3 amino acids: CASSAASGRYEQYF. CDR3 bases: TGTGCCAGCAGTGCGGCTAGCGGGAGATACGAGCAGTACTTC.

The rearrangement uses TRBV3-1 and TRBJ2-4; TRBD1 aligns across 7 bases. CDR3 length equals 15 residues. Germline V gene lookup returns CDR1 LGHDT and CDR2 YNNKEL (reference sequence). V trimming: 3 bases; J trimming: 3 bases; junction bases outside the gene matches: 5. Here the CDR3 DNA reads TGTGCCAGCAGCCAGGAACAGGGGCACAAAAACATTCAGTACTTC. As protein: CASSQEQGHKNIQYF.

The chain carries TRBV12-3 or TRBV12-4 and TRBJ2-1; the D is unclear. CDR3 length equals 13 residues. Between the trimmed V and J ends, which lost 3 bases and 6 bases, there was a span of 9 bases. DNA for the CDR3: TGTGCCAGCAGTTTTGCGGAGCTCAATGAGCAGTTCTTC. Translated: CASSFAELNEQFF.

This clonotype was detected once. The rearrangement uses TRBV24-1 and TRBJ2-2; D unresolved. The CDR3 spans 13 residues. Germline V CDR1 and CDR2: KGHDR, SFDVKD. Between the trimmed V and J ends, which lost 9 bases and 4 bases, there was a span of 11 bases. The CDR3 here is CATQKFVTGELFF. In DNA form, the CDR3 reads TGTGCCACCCAGAAGTTCGTCACCGGGGAGCTGTTTTTT.

The rearrangement links TRBV27 to TRBJ2-6; D remains ambiguous. Germline assignment: CDR1 MNHEY and CDR2 SMNVEV (reference sequence). V lost 6 bases to trimming and J lost 2 bases, with 2 bases between them. CDR3 length: 12 residues. CDR3 in amino acids: CASRAGANVLTF. The CDR3 coding sequence is TGTGCCAGCAGAGCTGGGGCCAACGTCCTGACTTTC. Filled out from reference TRBV27 and TRBJ2-6, the complete variable domain reads EAQVTQNPRYLITVTGKKLTVTCSQNMNHEYMSWYRQDPGLGLRQIYYSMNVEVTDKGDVPEGYKVSRKEKRNFPLILESPSPNQTSLYFCASRAGANVLTFGAGSRLTVL.

The chain uses TRBV6-5 and TRBJ1-6, with D uncertain. The V gene lost 2 bases and the J gene lost 7 bases, with 6 bases spanning the gap. The germline CDR1 and CDR2 sequences are MNHEY and SVGAGI. This CDR3 is built from 13 residues. The CDR3 sequence: CASSYQENSPLHF. CDR3 bases: TGTGCCAGCAGTTACCAAGAAAATTCACCCCTCCACTTT.

The genes are TRBV15 and TRBJ2-7; TRBD2 aligns across 12 bases. Germline V gene lookup returns CDR1 LNHNV and CDR2 YYDKDF (reference sequence). The J segment lost 3 bases and the V segment lost 8 bases, leaving 5 bases of the junction unmatched. The CDR3 runs to 14 residues. For the CDR3, the DNA is TGTGCCACCCGAGCGGGACTAGCGGGCTACGAGCAGTACTTC. Translation gives CATRAGLAGYEQYF.

The V call is TRBV20-1, the J call TRBJ2-3; the D is unclear. V gave up 1 base and J gave up 4 bases, with 15 bases separating them. CDR1 DFQATT and CDR2 SNEGSKA come from the germline V gene (reference sequence). This CDR3 contains 15 residues. The CDR3 coding sequence is TGCAGTGCTAGAGTTCTGAGCGAGAGAGCAGATACGCAGTATTTT. This gives the protein CSARVLSERADTQYF.

For this clonotype: The junction and the germline gene differ at one end; a read error may be behind it. The chain links TRBV12-3 or TRBV12-4 to TRBJ2-7; D is tentatively TRBD1 or TRBD2 (7 bases each). This CDR3 spans 13 amino acids. As DNA, the CDR3 is TGTGCCAGCACCCAGGGGGTAGCGGGTGGAAAGTTGTTC. This codes for CASTQGVAGGKLF.